The text below deals with one T cell receptor beta chain. Its specificity is not known. This sample was included in a study of radiation and T cells in renal cell carcinoma. The wider study: Nephrectomy followed 15 Gy stereotactic body radiation by 4 weeks.

CDR3 length: 13 amino acids. Germline V lookup: CDR1 SGHNT, CDR2 YENEEA. V gave up 1 base and J gave up 6 bases, with 7 bases separating them. General observations from the study: In blood, top tumor clones expanded by 2 weeks, shrinking by 4.

The time point denotes: blood 2 weeks post-SBRT. Specified treatment: 15 Gy SBRT to primary tumor, nephrectomy 4 weeks later. After SBRT, blood was collected at 2 and 4 weeks, plus baseline. This renal cell carcinoma was of the clear cell type. Using immunoSEQ multiplex PCR, the repertoire was profiled, and TCRdb retains in-frame clones only, with some absent. The sample has about 47,000 clones, approximately 80% seen once. This specimen was blood, taken from a patient whose treatment included radiotherapy and nephrectomy. The chain joins TRBV11-3 to TRBJ2-1; D remains unclear. The sequence came from an older woman with renal cell carcinoma. This CDR3 is CASSLGPANEQFF. CDR3 DNA sequence: TGTGCCAGCAGCTTAGGACCTGCCAATGAGCAGTTCTTC.